Below are 11 T cell receptor beta chains sequenced from a single sample in a study of CD8 T cells in Susac syndrome. RNA, at roughly 0.5 to 1 ug, was reverse transcribed with random hexamers. TCRdb ran MiXCR on the immunoSEQ multiplex PCR reads and lists one entry per CDR3 protein. The table lists approximately 46,000 distinct CDR3 sequences, around 93% of them singletons. The sequenced sample was CD8+ T cells from PBMCs. The receptors shown here come from a human donor in good health.

The gene calls are TRBV15 and TRBJ2-3; the match to TRBD1 covers 7 bases. V lost 4 bases to trimming and J lost 1 base; unmatched junction nucleotides: 2. The CDR3 has 14 residues. Germline-derived CDR1 and CDR2 are LNHNV and YYDKDF (reference sequence). The CDR3, as DNA: TGTGCCACCAGCATTGGGACAGGCACAGATACGCAGTATTTT. Residues: CATSIGTGTDTQYF.

V and J are TRBV7-2 and TRBJ1-2, with D maybe TRBD1 (5 bases). The length of the CDR3 is 15 residues. The germline V gene encodes CDR1 SGHTA and CDR2 FQGNSA. V dropped 1 base and J dropped 2 bases, with 11 bases sitting between them. CDR3 sequence: CASSLGGRVNYGYTF. CDR3 nucleotide sequence: TGTGCCAGCAGCTTAGGTGGCAGGGTGAACTATGGCTACACCTTC.

The chain has TRBV3-1 and TRBJ2-1; TRBD2 matches at 11 bases. This CDR3 is 17 amino acids long. Trimming at V came to 1 base and at J to 4 bases, leaving 6 bases not matched to a gene. Germline V lookup: CDR1 LGHDT, CDR2 YNNKEL (reference sequence). The CDR3 DNA sequence: TGTGCCAGCAGCCAAGGTCTAGCGGGAGGATTTTACAATGAGCAGTTCTTC. It codes for CASSQGLAGGFYNEQFF.

This rearrangement joins TRBV3-1 to TRBJ2-7; 9 positions agree with TRBD1. The germline gives CDR1 LGHDT, CDR2 YNNKEL (reference sequence). V was pared by 3 bases and J by 5 bases, with 8 bases of the junction left unmatched. The CDR3 runs 15 residues. Written as DNA, the CDR3 is TGTGCCAGCAGCCATCCGGGACAGGGAGGGCACGAGCAGTACTTC. Translating it yields CASSHPGQGGHEQYF.

J is TRBJ2-7 and V is TRBV2; 8 bases are shared with TRBD1. From germline, CDR1 is SNHLY and CDR2 FYNNEI. The junction had 5 bases not matched to a gene; V was cut back by 7 bases and J by 3 bases. The CDR3 is 13 residues long. The CDR3 spells CASKSGTGYEQYF. In nucleotides, the CDR3 is TGTGCCAGCAAGAGTGGGACAGGCTACGAGCAGTACTTC.

The chain links TRBV4-1 to TRBJ2-1, with D uncertain. Germline values: CDR1 MGHRA, CDR2 YSYEKL. V dropped 3 bases and J dropped 7 bases, with 4 bases sitting between them. The CDR3 is made up of 11 amino acids. CDR3 in DNA: TGCGCCAGCAGCCATGGAAATGAGCAGTTCTTC. It translates to CASSHGNEQFF.

V is TRBV27 and J is TRBJ2-6; D gene ambiguous. The CDR3 has 13 residues. Germline V lookup: CDR1 MNHEY, CDR2 SMNVEV (reference sequence). The V and J ends lost 5 bases and 1 base respectively, with 3 bases between them. The CDR3 sequence is CASSTSGANVLTF. In nucleotides, the CDR3 is TGTGCCAGCAGTACGTCTGGGGCCAACGTCCTGACTTTC.

This clonotype was counted once. CDR3 in DNA: TGTGCCAGCAGCCAAGTTCCCGGACAGAATGCGGCTGAAGCTTTCTTT. Its protein is CASSQVPGQNAAEAFF. V and J are TRBV3-1 and TRBJ1-1, with D possibly being TRBD1 (6 bases). The germline gives CDR1 LGHDT, CDR2 YNNKEL (reference sequence). The CDR3 length is 16 residues. The V gene lost 1 base and the J gene lost 6 bases, with 18 bases spanning the gap.

The chain has TRBV11-1 and TRBJ1-1, with TRBD1 matching over 8 bases. Germline loops: CDR1 SGHAT, CDR2 FQDESV (reference sequence). V shed 2 bases, J shed 0 bases, and the junction held 2 bases outside the gene matches. The CDR3 has 15 residues. CDR3 bases: TGTGCCAGCAGCTTAAACAGGGGGTTGAACACTGAAGCTTTCTTT. It is translated as CASSLNRGLNTEAFF.

This chain links TRBV7-9 with TRBJ2-7, with D possibly being TRBD1 (6 bases). The V gene lost 5 bases and the J gene lost 3 bases, with 14 bases spanning the gap. Germline V gene lookup returns CDR1 SEHNR and CDR2 FQNEAQ (reference sequence). The CDR3 is 14 amino acids. In DNA form, the CDR3 reads TGTGCCAGCAGCGCGCGACAGGCTATCTACGAGCAGTACTTC. The encoded protein is CASSARQAIYEQYF.

This clonotype was observed a few times. This rearrangement joins TRBV6-1 to TRBJ2-7; TRBD2 is a possible D gene (6 bases). CDR1 is MNHNS, CDR2 SASEGT, per germline. There are 13 residues in the CDR3. V lost 5 bases, J lost 3 bases, and 11 bases lay in between. CDR3 in DNA: TGTGCCAGCAGTCACGGGGGAGGCTACGAGCAGTACTTC. Protein: CASSHGGGYEQYF.